Presented here are 29 T cell receptor beta chains from one specimen sequenced in a study of T cells in Graves' hyperthyroidism and ophthalmopathy. Amplified TCR beta CDR3 regions came from RNA transcripts. RT-PCR in the first round (using the HTBI primer set) targeted the TCR CDR3. MiXCR was run by TCRdb on the multiplex PCR reads, yielding one entry per CDR3 protein. The sample lists more than 350,000 distinct CDR3 sequences; 13% to 15% were seen once. The specimen was blood. These receptors were obtained from a woman aged 60-75 years with Graves' ophthalmopathy.

This clonotype was seen ten or more times. This chain joins TRBV28 and TRBJ2-3, with 14 bases that match TRBD2. With V trimmed by 5 bases and J by 2 bases, 6 bases remained unmatched. The CDR3 covers 17 residues. Germline-derived CDR1 and CDR2 are MDHEN and SYDVKM. The CDR3 DNA sequence: TGTGCCAGCAGTCCCGGACTAGCGGGAGGCGTCACAGATACGCAGTATTTT. Amino acids: CASSPGLAGGVTDTQYF.

This clonotype was observed at least ten times. The genes are TRBV5-1 and TRBJ2-3, with 8 bases that match TRBD1. The germline V gene encodes CDR1 SGHRS and CDR2 YFSETQ. With 1 base clipped from V and 6 bases from J, the junction kept 4 bases outside the gene matches. The CDR3 runs to 14 residues. For the CDR3, the DNA is TGCGCCAGCAGCTTGAGACAGGGGTGGGATACGCAGTATTTT. This gives the protein CASSLRQGWDTQYF.

This clonotype was seen many times. The chain is built from TRBV18 and TRBJ2-7; 8 positions match TRBD2. This CDR3 contains 15 residues. Germline V gives CDR1 KGHSH, CDR2 LQKENI. V trimming: 4 bases; J trimming: 2 bases; junction bases outside the gene matches: 7. In DNA form, the CDR3 reads TGTGCCAGCTCACTCAGCGGGAGTTCCGCCTACGAGCAGTACTTC. Its protein product is CASSLSGSSAYEQYF. Using reference TRBV18 and TRBJ2-7 for the parts outside the CDR3, the full variable domain is NAGVMQNPRHLVRRRGQEARLRCSPMKGHSHVYWYRQLPEEGLKFMVYLQKENIIDESGMPKERFSAEFPKEGPSILRIQQVVRGDSAAYFCASSLSGSSAYEQYFGPGTRLTVT.

This clonotype was seen at least ten times. V and J are TRBV20-1 and TRBJ2-3; 8 positions agree with TRBD2. The CDR3 has 17 residues. Trimming cost V 4 bases and J 6 bases; bases outside gene matches: 18. From germline, CDR1 is DFQATT and CDR2 SNEGSKA (reference sequence). The CDR3 is CSANTRAGAGDYDTQYF. The DNA of the CDR3 is TGCAGTGCTAACACCCGAGCAGGAGCGGGAGACTACGATACGCAGTATTTT.

This clonotype was recorded at least ten times. V and J are TRBV18 and TRBJ1-2, with a possible D match to TRBD1 (5 bases). V lost 3 bases and J 3 bases, leaving 11 bases between the germline ends. This CDR3 spans 14 amino acids. The germline gives CDR1 KGHSH, CDR2 LQKENI. CDR3 loop: CASSPRDGYYGYTF. CDR3 in DNA: TGTGCCAGCTCACCGCGGGACGGCTACTATGGCTACACCTTC.

The genes are TRBV7-3 and TRBJ2-7; perhaps D is TRBD1 or TRBD2 (5 bases each). CDR1 is SGHTA, CDR2 FQGTGA, per germline. Trimming stripped 5 bases from V and 2 bases from J, with 16 bases between. The CDR3 loop spans 15 amino acids. CDR3 amino acids: CASSPSSGAPYEQYF. The DNA of the CDR3 is TGTGCCAGCAGCCCAAGCTCCGGGGCCCCCTACGAGCAGTACTTC.

This clonotype was observed a few times. V is TRBV29-1 and J is TRBJ2-7, with 9 bases fitting TRBD1. This CDR3 is built from 14 residues. The germline V gene encodes CDR1 SQVTM and CDR2 ANQGSEA. The V and J ends lost 7 bases and 3 bases, in that order; junction bases with no gene match: 10. The CDR3 region is CSATQDRGYYEQYF. The DNA of the CDR3 is TGCAGCGCTACCCAGGACAGGGGATACTACGAGCAGTACTTC.

V is TRBV5-1 and J is TRBJ2-1, with 15 bases matching TRBD2. The germline CDR1 and CDR2 sequences are SGHRS and YFSETQ. The ends lost 4 bases at V and 9 bases at J; junction bases unmatched: 5. This CDR3 has 15 amino acids. CDR3 loop: CASSAGLAGGLEQFF. As DNA, the CDR3 is TGCGCCAGCAGCGCGGGACTAGCGGGAGGCCTTGAGCAGTTCTTC.

Many counts were recorded for this clonotype. The chain combines TRBV20-1 with TRBJ2-1, with 12 bases fitting TRBD2. The germline V gene has CDR1 DFQATT and CDR2 SNEGSKA (reference sequence). The CDR3 runs 16 residues. The junction had 8 bases not matched to a gene; V was cut back by 8 bases and J by 0 bases. Here the CDR3 reads CSYGLAGTSSYNEQFF. The CDR3 nucleotides read TGCAGTTATGGACTAGCGGGGACCAGCTCCTACAATGAGCAGTTCTTC.

J is TRBJ2-1 and V is TRBV6-1; D is possibly TRBD2 (5 bases). V lost 6 bases and J lost 0, with 18 bases in between. This CDR3 region has 17 residues. Per the germline V gene, CDR1 is MNHNS and CDR2 is SASEGT. This chain's CDR3 is CASRRGLADGSYNEQFF. The CDR3 DNA is TGTGCCAGCAGGCGAGGGCTAGCCGATGGCTCCTACAATGAGCAGTTCTTC.

The rearrangement uses TRBV24-1 and TRBJ2-3; D unclear. The length of the CDR3 is 13 residues. The ends were cut back, 5 bases at V and 4 bases at J, with 9 bases in the middle. Per germline, CDR1 KGHDR and CDR2 SFDVKD. DNA of the CDR3: TGTGCCACCAGTGGGGGTTCCCCAGATACGCAGTATTTT. Its protein is CATSGGSPDTQYF.

This clonotype was seen just once. A much bigger clone sits one base away, suggesting this may be a read error. The rearrangement uses TRBV7-2 and TRBJ2-1, with 8 bases identical to TRBD2. This CDR3 contains 14 residues. V dropped 0 bases and J dropped 10; count of bases not matched to a gene: 5. Germline V CDR1 and CDR2: SGHTA, FQGNSA. The CDR3 loop is CASSLAGGAIEQFF. The DNA for the CDR3 is TGTGCCAGCAGCTTAGCCGGGGGGGCGATCGAGCAGTTCTTC.

In its sample, this clonotype was seen a few times. The rearrangement joins TRBV6-1 to TRBJ2-3; 7 nucleotides line up with TRBD2. Trimming cost V 6 bases and J 4 bases; bases outside gene matches: 10. The CDR3 has 15 residues. Germline lookup yields CDR1 MNHNS and CDR2 SASEGT. DNA for the CDR3: TGTGCCAGCAGACGCGGGAGCACCAGGTCAGATACGCAGTATTTT. Translated, it gives CASRRGSTRSDTQYF.

Many counts were recorded for this clonotype. In DNA, the CDR3 is TGCGCCAGCAGCTGGGCGACAGGGGGACAAGAGACCCAGTACTTC. This encodes CASSWATGGQETQYF. The rearrangement joins TRBV5-1 to TRBJ2-5; 9 bases align to TRBD1. Germline assignment: CDR1 SGHRS and CDR2 YFSETQ. J was trimmed by 2 bases and V by 3 bases; bases with no gene match: 5. This CDR3 contains 15 residues.

The chain couples TRBV6-6 to TRBJ1-4; D is ambiguous. The germline gives CDR1 MNHNY, CDR2 SVGAGI (reference sequence). The CDR3 spans 14 residues. V shed 2 bases and J shed 8 bases, with 12 bases lying between them. CDR3 coding DNA: TGTGCCAGCAGTTACAGCAGGTTTAAGGAAAAACTGTTTTTT. It translates to CASSYSRFKEKLFF.

V and J are TRBV7-6 and TRBJ2-1; D might be TRBD2 (6 bases). V was shortened by 5 bases and J by 5 bases, with 16 bases between the two germline ends. Germline V lookup: CDR1 SGHVS, CDR2 FNYEAQ. This CDR3 region has 15 residues. CDR3 amino acids: CASSPTVGGDNEQFF. DNA of the CDR3: TGTGCCAGCAGCCCTACCGTGGGAGGTGACAATGAGCAGTTCTTC.

This clonotype was seen many times. The genes are TRBV5-1 and TRBJ2-1; TRBD2 agrees at 8 bases. Germline V CDR1 and CDR2: SGHRS, YFSETQ. CDR3 size: 15 residues. V was clipped by 6 bases and J by 7 bases; unmatched bases: 12. The CDR3, as DNA: TGCGCCAGCAACCAAGCCGGCGGGGGGAGGAATGAGCAGTTCTTC. It codes for CASNQAGGGRNEQFF.

This clonotype was observed many times. The chain employs TRBV28 and TRBJ1-2; TRBD1 is a possible D gene (5 bases). CDR1 and CDR2 (germline): MDHEN, SYDVKM. Trimming pared 5 bases from V and 4 bases from J, leaving 8 bases between. This CDR3 spans 12 amino acids. The CDR3 DNA is TGTGCCAGCAGTCCCAGGGTCTATGGCTACACCTTC. Its protein is CASSPRVYGYTF.

This clonotype was found many times. The chain employs TRBV28 and TRBJ2-5; D tentatively fits TRBD1 or TRBD2 (6 bases each). CDR1 and CDR2 from the germline V gene are MDHEN and SYDVKM. The V gene lost 5 bases and the J gene lost 7 bases, with 20 bases spanning the gap. This CDR3 has 15 residues. DNA for the CDR3: TGTGCCAGCAGTCCCGGGACGGGGGCCCTAAGGACCCAGTACTTC. It yields the protein CASSPGTGALRTQYF.

This clonotype was observed at least ten times. This chain uses TRBV5-1 with TRBJ2-1, with 13 bases matching TRBD2. The length of the CDR3 is 14 residues. CDR1 is SGHRS, CDR2 YFSETQ, per germline. Trimming took 4 bases from V and 10 from J; bases not matched to a gene: 5. In DNA form, the CDR3 reads TGCGCCAGCAGCCTCGGACTAGCGGGAGTGGAGCAGTTCTTC. As protein: CASSLGLAGVEQFF.

Only a few counts were recorded for this clonotype. V and J are TRBV27 and TRBJ2-1; 8 bases map to TRBD2. Germline values: CDR1 MNHEY, CDR2 SMNVEV (reference sequence). This CDR3 is built from 14 residues. The ends lost 4 bases at V and 8 bases at J; junction bases unmatched: 7. This CDR3 is CASSSRGRSDEQFF. In DNA, the CDR3 is TGTGCCAGCAGTTCCCGCGGGAGGTCGGATGAGCAGTTCTTC.

This clonotype was counted at least ten times. This chain joins TRBV2 and TRBJ2-3; D unresolved. This CDR3 comprises 15 residues. Germline V CDR1 and CDR2: SNHLY, FYNNEI. Trimming cost V 8 bases and J 3 bases, with 18 bases left between them. The chain's CDR3 is CASSPGHRETDTQYF. CDR3 bases: TGTGCCAGCTCGCCTGGCCATCGCGAGACAGATACGCAGTATTTT.

The table lists this clonotype with many counts. This sequence joins TRBV28 and TRBJ1-1; tentative D call: TRBD1 (5 bases). Trimming stripped 3 bases from V and 6 bases from J, with 11 bases between. This CDR3 has 13 residues. Germline V CDR1 and CDR2: MDHEN, SYDVKM. The CDR3 region is CASSFPGRAEAFF. The CDR3 nucleotides are TGTGCCAGCAGTTTTCCAGGGCGCGCTGAAGCTTTCTTT.

Note on this clonotype: A clone one base away is much larger, so this may be a read error. The gene calls are TRBV28 and TRBJ1-5, with a weak D call TRBD1 (5 bases). This CDR3 comprises 14 residues. From germline, CDR1 is MDHEN and CDR2 SYDVKM. V was clipped by 6 bases and J by 6 bases, with 15 bases between them. The CDR3 region is CASSTLTGGQPQHF. CDR3 DNA sequence: TGTGCCAGCAGCACCTTGACCGGGGGTCAGCCCCAGCATTTT.

V and J are TRBV27 and TRBJ1-1; a weak D match, TRBD1 (5 bases). The CDR3 length is 15 residues. In germline, CDR1 is MNHEY, CDR2 SMNVEV (reference sequence). V lost 6 bases, J lost 3 bases, and 17 bases lay in between. CDR3 protein: CASSPWGGAYTEAFF. The CDR3 region has the DNA TGTGCCAGCAGCCCGTGGGGCGGGGCTTACACTGAAGCTTTCTTT.

This clonotype was seen more than once but under ten times. The gene calls are TRBV6-9 and TRBJ2-5; D is ambiguous. The CDR3 runs 13 residues. The V end lost 2 bases, the J end lost 2 bases, and 6 bases lay between the germline ends. Germline lookup yields CDR1 MNHGY and CDR2 SVAAGI. CDR3 bases: TGTGCCAGCAGTTATCACCAACAAGAGACCCAGTACTTC. Translating gives CASSYHQQETQYF.

This clonotype was counted many times. The rearrangement links TRBV10-3 to TRBJ2-1, with 13 bases lining up with TRBD2. The CDR3 length is 16 residues. Germline V gives CDR1 ENHRY, CDR2 SYGVKD. J was trimmed by 6 bases and V by 2 bases; bases with no gene match: 4. CDR3 in DNA: TGTGCCATCAGTGAGGCCGGGACTAGCGGGATCAATGAGCAGTTCTTC. Translating it yields CAISEAGTSGINEQFF.

This clonotype was recorded many times. The chain joins TRBV13 to TRBJ1-1; the match to TRBD1 covers 9 bases. The germline V gene encodes CDR1 PRHDT and CDR2 FYEKMQ (reference sequence). The CDR3 contains 17 residues. V lost 2 bases, J lost 0 bases, and 7 bases stayed unmatched. CDR3 DNA: TGTGCCAGCAGCTTACGAGGACAGGGGACCCTGAACACTGAAGCTTTCTTT. This sequence encodes CASSLRGQGTLNTEAFF. Full variable domain (outside the CDR3, taken from reference TRBV13 and TRBJ1-1): AAGVIQSPRHLIKEKRETATLKCYPIPRHDTVYWYQQGPGQDPQFLISFYEKMQSDKGSIPDRFSAQQFSDYHSELNMSSLELGDSALYFCASSLRGQGTLNTEAFFGQGTRLTVV.

This clonotype occurred many times. The chain combines TRBV28 with TRBJ2-7; D might be TRBD2 (7 bases). Germline V gives CDR1 MDHEN, CDR2 SYDVKM. The CDR3 extends over 16 amino acids. Trimming shortened V by 2 bases and J by 2 bases, and 16 bases separated the two germline ends. The CDR3 loop is CASSLGGGGATYEQYF. The CDR3, as DNA: TGTGCCAGCAGTTTAGGAGGAGGGGGGGCGACCTACGAGCAGTACTTC.